One and the same sample provided the 20 T cell receptor beta chains below, sequenced in a study of long-term antiretroviral therapy in people with HIV. Version v3.0 of the immunoSEQ assay ran at survey level. Profiled with immunoSEQ multiplex PCR; TCRdb holds only in-frame clones, not every one. The table records tens of thousands of clones, approximately 85% of them present only once. The sequenced sample was unsorted PBMCs, obtained 3 years after starting antiretroviral therapy. These receptors were obtained from a man between 40 and 49 years old with HIV.

The chain combines TRBV7-8 with TRBJ1-5; possibly TRBD1 for D (6 bases). The V gene lost 4 bases and the J gene lost 0 bases, with 10 bases spanning the gap. The CDR3 length is 15 residues. Germline V lookup: CDR1 SGHVS, CDR2 FQNEAQ. The CDR3 DNA is TGTGCCAGCAGCTCACTAGGGGGTAGCAATCAGCCCCAGCATTTT. The encoded protein is CASSSLGGSNQPQHF.

This chain uses TRBV4-1 with TRBJ1-6; 9 positions match TRBD1. V dropped 4 bases and J dropped 7; count of bases not matched to a gene: 5. The length of the CDR3 is 15 residues. In germline, CDR1 is MGHRA, CDR2 YSYEKL. The CDR3 coding sequence is TGCGCCAGCAGCCGGGGACAGGGTCAAAATTCACCCCTCCACTTT. Amino acids: CASSRGQGQNSPLHF.

The V call is TRBV9, the J call TRBJ2-1; 10 bases agree with TRBD2. Trimming at V came to 1 base and at J to 7 bases, leaving 5 bases not matched to a gene. This CDR3 has 15 residues. Germline V gene sequence: CDR1 SGDLS, CDR2 YYNGEE. The CDR3 bases are TGTGCCAGCAGCGTACTAGCGGGAGTGGTAAATGAGCAGTTCTTC. Its protein is CASSVLAGVVNEQFF.

The V gene is TRBV15, the J gene TRBJ1-5; 7 bases are shared with TRBD1. Germline assignment: CDR1 LNHNV and CDR2 YYDKDF (reference sequence). V gave up 6 bases and J gave up 5 bases; unmatched junction bases: 4. This CDR3 region has 13 residues. Here the CDR3 reads CATSSGGDQPQHF. Here the CDR3 DNA reads TGTGCCACCAGTTCAGGGGGTGATCAGCCCCAGCATTTT.

This clone has a single count. V is TRBV11-3 and J is TRBJ2-7; possibly TRBD1 or TRBD2 for D (6 bases each). CDR3 length equals 14 residues. V was clipped by 2 bases and J by 4 bases, with 12 bases between them. Germline V CDR1 and CDR2: SGHNT, YENEEA. CDR3 nucleotides: TGTGCCAGCAGCTTACGGGGGCTCGGTTACGAGCAGTACTTC. Its protein is CASSLRGLGYEQYF.

The sample holds a few counts of this clone. The genes are TRBV11-1 and TRBJ2-7, with TRBD2 matching over 10 bases. The junction had 13 bases not matched to a gene; V was cut back by 5 bases and J by 3 bases. CDR1 and CDR2 (germline): SGHAT, FQDESV (reference sequence). The CDR3 is made up of 17 amino acids. CDR3 residues: CASSEAGGIASVYEQYF. CDR3 DNA: TGTGCCAGCAGCGAAGCGGGAGGGATAGCTAGTGTCTACGAGCAGTACTTC. Variable domain in full (rest from reference TRBV11-1 and TRBJ2-7): EAEVAQSPRYKITEKSQAVAFWCDPISGHATLYWYRQILGQGPELLVQFQDESVVDDSQLPKDRFSAERLKGVDSTLKIQPAELGDSAMYLCASSEAGGIASVYEQYFGPGTRLTVT.

This rearrangement joins TRBV10-3 to TRBJ2-7, with D unclear. This CDR3 region has 16 residues. Trimming left V 1 base short and J 0 bases short, with 13 bases between. Germline V gives CDR1 ENHRY, CDR2 SYGVKD. The CDR3 sequence is CAISEYETPDSYEQYF. The CDR3, as DNA: TGTGCCATCAGTGAGTATGAGACTCCGGACTCCTACGAGCAGTACTTC.

This chain connects TRBV18 to TRBJ2-2, with TRBD1 matching over 8 bases. The germline V gene has CDR1 KGHSH and CDR2 LQKENI. V shed 4 bases, J shed 1 base, and the junction held 2 bases outside the gene matches. The length of the CDR3 is 15 residues. CDR3 DNA sequence: TGTGCCAGCTCACTAGGGACAGGGAACACCGGGGAGCTGTTTTTT. Translating gives CASSLGTGNTGELFF.

The chain employs TRBV5-1 and TRBJ2-7; 10 nucleotides line up with TRBD2. The V and J ends lost 0 bases and 2 bases, in that order; junction bases with no gene match: 5. CDR1 and CDR2 from the germline V gene are SGHRS and YFSETQ. The CDR3 covers 16 residues. CDR3 amino acids: CASSLDRAGGPYEQYF. CDR3 DNA sequence: TGCGCCAGCAGCTTGGATCGAGCGGGGGGGCCCTACGAGCAGTACTTC.

The chain carries TRBV5-1 and TRBJ1-6; 8 nucleotides agree with TRBD1. This CDR3 is 18 amino acids long. CDR1 SGHRS and CDR2 YFSETQ come from the germline V gene. V shed 0 bases and J 0 bases; nucleotides not matched to a gene: 5. CDR3 bases: TGCGCCAGCAGCTTGGGGACAGGGCCGAGCTCCTATAATTCACCCCTCCACTTT. Residues: CASSLGTGPSSYNSPLHF.

This clone appeared a single time. V is TRBV29-1 and J is TRBJ2-7; perhaps TRBD1 as D (5 bases). The V end lost 4 bases, the J end lost 2 bases, and 15 bases lay between the germline ends. CDR3 size: 14 residues. Per the germline V gene, CDR1 is SQVTM and CDR2 is ANQGSEA. CDR3 DNA: TGCAGCGTTGCCTTACCAGGGCAACCCTACGAGCAGTACTTC. Translating it yields CSVALPGQPYEQYF.

This sequence joins TRBV11-2 and TRBJ2-7; TRBD1 matches 10 bases. Trimming at V came to 5 bases and at J to 3 bases, leaving 10 bases not matched to a gene. CDR1 and CDR2 (germline): SGHAT, FQNNGV. This CDR3 is built from 16 residues. The chain's CDR3 is CASSPPRQGASYEQYF. The CDR3 bases are TGTGCCAGCAGCCCCCCCCGACAGGGGGCAAGCTACGAGCAGTACTTC.

V and J are TRBV10-3 and TRBJ2-2, with a weak D call TRBD2 (5 bases). V lost 8 bases, J lost 0 bases, and 16 bases lay in between. This CDR3 is built from 16 residues. CDR1 ENHRY and CDR2 SYGVKD come from the germline V gene. The CDR3: CAILITEGSNTGELFF. The CDR3 nucleotides read TGTGCCATCCTGATTACTGAGGGCTCGAACACCGGGGAGCTGTTTTTT.

V gene TRBV6-1 combines with J gene TRBJ2-7; 9 bases agree with TRBD1. The CDR3 has 15 residues. The germline V gene has CDR1 MNHNS and CDR2 SASEGT. The trim removed 6 bases at V and 0 bases at J, leaving 6 bases unmatched. The CDR3, as DNA: TGTGCCAGCAGGGCCGGGACAGGGAGCTCCTACGAGCAGTACTTC. This encodes CASRAGTGSSYEQYF.

The chain links TRBV15 to TRBJ2-2; 7 bases line up with TRBD2. Germline CDR1 LNHNV, CDR2 YYDKDF (reference sequence). V was clipped by 3 bases and J by 1 base; unmatched bases: 8. The CDR3 runs 17 residues. The CDR3 nucleotides are TGTGCCACCAGCAGTAAAGTACGCGGGAGGAACACCGGGGAGCTGTTTTTT. This translates into CATSSKVRGRNTGELFF.

This clone was detected only a few times. The chain carries TRBV11-2 and TRBJ2-7; no definite D call. V was cut by 3 bases and J by 2 bases, with 14 bases left in between. Germline assignment: CDR1 SGHAT and CDR2 FQNNGV. The length of the CDR3 is 15 residues. CDR3 amino acids: CASSFSWGRTYEQYF. CDR3 sequence (DNA): TGTGCCAGCAGCTTCTCATGGGGTAGGACCTACGAGCAGTACTTC.

This chain joins TRBV11-3 and TRBJ2-1; 12 nucleotides match TRBD2. Germline loops: CDR1 SGHNT, CDR2 YENEEA. The CDR3 extends over 18 amino acids. With V trimmed by 4 bases and J by 4 bases, 11 bases remained unmatched. CDR3 nucleotides: TGTGCCAGCAGCTCGGGTGGGCTAGCGGGAGGGCCATACAATGAGCAGTTCTTC. The encoded protein is CASSSGGLAGGPYNEQFF.

This clone is a singleton in its sample. J is TRBJ1-1 and V is TRBV6-6; D gene unclear. The CDR3 is made up of 13 amino acids. The V end lost 6 bases, the J end lost 0 bases, and 8 bases lay between the germline ends. The germline CDR1 and CDR2 sequences are MNHNY and SVGAGI (reference sequence). This chain's CDR3 is CASSLAVNTEAFF. DNA of the CDR3: TGTGCCAGCAGCCTCGCAGTGAACACTGAAGCTTTCTTT.

The J gene is TRBJ1-5, the V gene TRBV27; D is unclear. CDR1 MNHEY and CDR2 SMNVEV come from the germline V gene (reference sequence). V was shortened by 3 bases and J by 4 bases, with 7 bases between the two germline ends. This CDR3 comprises 13 residues. The CDR3 region has the DNA TGTGCCAGCAGTTTGAAGATGAATCAGCCCCAGCATTTT. It is translated as CASSLKMNQPQHF.

The V gene is TRBV29-1, the J gene TRBJ2-1; D might be TRBD1 (6 bases). Germline V lookup: CDR1 SQVTM, CDR2 ANQGSEA. V lost 5 bases, J lost 14 bases, and 13 bases lay in between. CDR3 length equals 10 residues. This chain's CDR3 is CSVLQGPEFF. In DNA, the CDR3 is TGCAGCGTTTTACAGGGTCCGGAGTTCTTC.